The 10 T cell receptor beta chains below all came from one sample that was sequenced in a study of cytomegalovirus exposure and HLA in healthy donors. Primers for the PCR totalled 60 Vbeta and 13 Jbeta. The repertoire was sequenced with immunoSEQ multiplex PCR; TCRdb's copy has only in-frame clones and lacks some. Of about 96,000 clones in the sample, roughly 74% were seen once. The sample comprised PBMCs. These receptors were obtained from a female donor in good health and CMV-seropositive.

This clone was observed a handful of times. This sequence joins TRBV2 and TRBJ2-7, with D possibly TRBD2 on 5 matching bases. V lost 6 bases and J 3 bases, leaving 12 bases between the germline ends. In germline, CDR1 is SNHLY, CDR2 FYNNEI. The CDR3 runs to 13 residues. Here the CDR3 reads CASRRVGNYEQYF. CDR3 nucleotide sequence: TGTGCCAGCAGGAGGGTGGGCAACTACGAGCAGTACTTC.

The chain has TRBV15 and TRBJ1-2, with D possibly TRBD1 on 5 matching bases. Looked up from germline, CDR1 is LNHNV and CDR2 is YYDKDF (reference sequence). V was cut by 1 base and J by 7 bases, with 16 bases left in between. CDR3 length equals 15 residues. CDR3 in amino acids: CATSRGTKGLGGYTF. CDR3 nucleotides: TGTGCCACCAGCAGAGGGACGAAGGGGCTGGGTGGCTACACCTTC.

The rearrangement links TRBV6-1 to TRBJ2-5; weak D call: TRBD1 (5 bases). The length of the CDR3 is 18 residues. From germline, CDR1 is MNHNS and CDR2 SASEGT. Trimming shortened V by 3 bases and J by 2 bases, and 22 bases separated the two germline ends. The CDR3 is CASSEGLHRKYRQETQYF. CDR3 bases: TGTGCCAGCAGTGAGGGGTTACACAGGAAGTATCGACAAGAGACCCAGTACTTC.

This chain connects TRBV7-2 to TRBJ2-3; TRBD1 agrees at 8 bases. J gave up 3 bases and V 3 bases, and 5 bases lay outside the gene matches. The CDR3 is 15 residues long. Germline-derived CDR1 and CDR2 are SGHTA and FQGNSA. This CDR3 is CASSLDRAETDTQYF. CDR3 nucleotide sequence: TGTGCCAGCAGCTTGGACAGGGCGGAGACAGATACGCAGTATTTT.

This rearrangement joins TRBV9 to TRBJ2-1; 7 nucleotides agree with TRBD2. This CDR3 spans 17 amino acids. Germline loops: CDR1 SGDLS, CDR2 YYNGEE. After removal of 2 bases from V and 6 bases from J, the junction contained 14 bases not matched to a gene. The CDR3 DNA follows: TGTGCCAGCAGCGTGAGCCGGACTAGTCGACGGCTCAATGAGCAGTTCTTC. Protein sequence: CASSVSRTSRRLNEQFF. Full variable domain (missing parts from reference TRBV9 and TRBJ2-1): DSGVTQTPKHLITATGQRVTLRCSPRSGDLSVYWYQQSLDQGLQFLIQYYNGEERAKGNILERFSAQQFPDLHSELNLSSLELGDSALYFCASSVSRTSRRLNEQFFGPGTRLTVL.

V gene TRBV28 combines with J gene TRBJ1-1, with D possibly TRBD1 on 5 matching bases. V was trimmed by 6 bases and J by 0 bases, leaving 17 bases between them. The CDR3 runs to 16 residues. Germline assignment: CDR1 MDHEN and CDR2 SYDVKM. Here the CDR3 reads CASRPLPRGLNTEAFF. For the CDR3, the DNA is TGTGCCAGCAGGCCTCTCCCCCGGGGGTTGAACACTGAAGCTTTCTTT.

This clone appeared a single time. The DNA of the CDR3 is TGTGCCATCAGTCCTTTAGCGGGGGGTCCCTACAATGAGCAGTTCTTC. This codes for CAISPLAGGPYNEQFF. The gene calls are TRBV10-3 and TRBJ2-1, with 10 bases identical to TRBD2. This CDR3 spans 16 amino acids. Trimming at V came to 5 bases and at J to 2 bases, leaving 6 bases not matched to a gene. Germline CDR1 ENHRY, CDR2 SYGVKD.

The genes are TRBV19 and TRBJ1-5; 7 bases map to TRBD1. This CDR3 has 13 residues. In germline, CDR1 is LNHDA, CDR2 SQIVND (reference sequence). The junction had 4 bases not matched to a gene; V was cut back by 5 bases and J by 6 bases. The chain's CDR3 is CASSVTGSQPQHF. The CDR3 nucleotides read TGTGCCAGTAGTGTGACAGGGTCTCAGCCCCAGCATTTT.

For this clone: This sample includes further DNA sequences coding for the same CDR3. CDR3 protein: CASSLAGSYNEQFF. The CDR3 region has the DNA TGTGCCAGCAGCTTAGCGGGATCCTACAATGAGCAGTTCTTC. The V gene is TRBV13, the J gene TRBJ2-1, with D possibly being TRBD2 (5 bases). The germline V gene encodes CDR1 PRHDT and CDR2 FYEKMQ (reference sequence). The V and J ends lost 1 base and 1 base respectively, with 5 bases between them. The CDR3 spans 14 residues.

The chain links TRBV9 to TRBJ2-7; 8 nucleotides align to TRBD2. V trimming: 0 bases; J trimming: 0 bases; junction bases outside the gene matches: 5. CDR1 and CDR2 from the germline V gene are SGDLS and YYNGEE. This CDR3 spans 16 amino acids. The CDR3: CASSVGLAGLSYEQYF. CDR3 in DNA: TGTGCCAGCAGCGTAGGCCTAGCGGGCCTCTCCTACGAGCAGTACTTC.